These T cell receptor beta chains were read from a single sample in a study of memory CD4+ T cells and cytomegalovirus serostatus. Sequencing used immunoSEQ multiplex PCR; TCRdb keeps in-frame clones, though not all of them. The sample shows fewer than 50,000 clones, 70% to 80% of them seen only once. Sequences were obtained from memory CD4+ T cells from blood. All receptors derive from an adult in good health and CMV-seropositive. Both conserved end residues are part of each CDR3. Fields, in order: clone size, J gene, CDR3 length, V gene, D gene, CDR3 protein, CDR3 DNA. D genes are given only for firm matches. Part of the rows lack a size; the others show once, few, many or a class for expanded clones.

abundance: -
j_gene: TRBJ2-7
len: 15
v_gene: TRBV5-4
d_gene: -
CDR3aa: CASSGGPVLSYEQYF
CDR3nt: TGTGCCAGCAGCGGAGGGCCAGTCCTATCCTACGAGCAGTACTTC

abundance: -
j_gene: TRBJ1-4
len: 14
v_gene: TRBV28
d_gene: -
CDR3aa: CASSPTRAGGKLFF
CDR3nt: TGTGCCAGCAGCCCGACGCGGGCCGGAGGCAAACTGTTTTTT

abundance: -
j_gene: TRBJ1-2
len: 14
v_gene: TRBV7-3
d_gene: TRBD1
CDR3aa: CASSLPGQGRGYTF
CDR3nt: TGTGCCAGCAGCCTACCGGGACAGGGACGTGGCTACACCTTC

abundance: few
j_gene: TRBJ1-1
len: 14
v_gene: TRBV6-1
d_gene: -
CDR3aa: CASSAPLRGLGAFF
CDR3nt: TGTGCCAGCAGTGCACCACTCCGGGGACTAGGAGCTTTCTTT

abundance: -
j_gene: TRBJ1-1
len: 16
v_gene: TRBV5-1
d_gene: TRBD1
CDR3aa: CASSRGTGGENTEAFF
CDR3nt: TGCGCCAGCAGCCGAGGGACAGGGGGGGAGAACACTGAAGCTTTCTTT

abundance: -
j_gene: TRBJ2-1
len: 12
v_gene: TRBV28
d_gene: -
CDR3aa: CASSLGYGGEFF
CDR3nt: TGTGCCAGCAGTTTAGGCTATGGGGGCGAGTTCTTC

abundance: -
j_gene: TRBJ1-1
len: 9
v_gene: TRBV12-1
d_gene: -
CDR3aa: CAQGREAFF
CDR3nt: TGTGCCCAAGGGAGGGAAGCTTTCTTT

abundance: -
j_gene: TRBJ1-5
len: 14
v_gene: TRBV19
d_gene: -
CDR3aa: CASSIGGSYQPQHF
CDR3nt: TGTGCCAGTAGTATAGGAGGGTCCTATCAGCCCCAGCATTTT

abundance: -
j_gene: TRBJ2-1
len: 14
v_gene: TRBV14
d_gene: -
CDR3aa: CASSHRGSYNEQFF
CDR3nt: TGTGCCAGCAGCCATCGGGGGTCGTACAATGAGCAGTTCTTC

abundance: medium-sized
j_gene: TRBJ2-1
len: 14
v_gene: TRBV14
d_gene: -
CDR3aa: CASSQGLEYYEQFF
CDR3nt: TGTGCCAGCAGCCAAGGCCTGGAATACTATGAGCAGTTCTTC

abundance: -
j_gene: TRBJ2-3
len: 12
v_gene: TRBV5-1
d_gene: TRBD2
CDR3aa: CASTREGDTQYF
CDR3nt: TGCGCCAGCACCCGGGAGGGGGATACGCAGTATTTT

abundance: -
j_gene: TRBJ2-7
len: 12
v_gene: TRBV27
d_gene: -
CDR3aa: CASSSSSYEQYF
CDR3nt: TGTGCCAGCAGCTCTTCTTCCTACGAGCAGTACTTC

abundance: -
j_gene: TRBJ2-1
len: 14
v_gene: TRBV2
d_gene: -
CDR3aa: CASGLQRAYNEQFF
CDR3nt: TGTGCCAGCGGGTTGCAGCGAGCCTACAATGAGCAGTTCTTC